The 27 T cell receptor beta chains in this list originate from one sample, sequenced in a study of control samples from healthy donors and cancer patients. Method: immunoSEQ multiplex PCR; TCRdb's copy keeps in-frame clones and lacks some. The table includes more than 20,000 clones, more than 80% detected once. The source material was PBMCs. These receptors originate from a man aged 60 to 75 with head and neck cancer.

The CDR3 DNA follows: TGCGCCAGCAGCTTGGGGTCTACAGCGGCAGATACGCAGTATTTT. Amino acids: CASSLGSTAADTQYF. The genes are TRBV5-1 and TRBJ2-3, with D possibly matching TRBD2 (5 bases). The V end was cut by 0 bases, the J end by 4 bases, with 12 bases between. From germline, CDR1 is SGHRS and CDR2 YFSETQ. This CDR3 region has 15 residues. The full variable domain, its missing parts supplied by reference TRBV5-1 and TRBJ2-3, is KAGVTQTPRYLIKTRGQQVTLSCSPISGHRSVSWYQQTPGQGLQFLFEYFSETQRNKGNFPGRFSGRQFSNSRSEMNVSTLELGDSALYLCASSLGSTAADTQYFGPGTRLTVL.

This clone has only one observation. The rearrangement uses TRBV2 and TRBJ2-5, with no clear D. Between the trimmed V and J ends, which lost 4 bases and 5 bases, there was a span of 5 bases. CDR1 is SNHLY and CDR2 is FYNNEI in the germline V gene. There are 11 residues in the CDR3. The CDR3 DNA sequence: TGTGCCAGCAGTGTACGGGAGACCCAGTACTTC. Protein product: CASSVRETQYF.

The rearrangement uses TRBV18 and TRBJ2-3, with D hard to call. Deletions cut 1 base from V and 3 bases from J, with 8 bases between. There are 14 residues in the CDR3. Germline CDR1 KGHSH, CDR2 LQKENI. The CDR3 sequence: CASSPLTTTDTQYF. The CDR3 DNA follows: TGTGCCAGCTCACCACTCACGACTACAGATACGCAGTATTTT.

The chain is built from TRBV12-3 or TRBV12-4 and TRBJ1-1, with TRBD1 matching 10 bases. After removal of 5 bases from V and 8 bases from J, the junction contained 2 bases not matched to a gene. This CDR3 has 12 residues. CDR3 nucleotide sequence: TGTGCCAGCAGTGGACAGGGGGTCGAAGCTTTCTTT. Protein: CASSGQGVEAFF.

The V and J genes are TRBV15 and TRBJ2-3; no clear D gene. The CDR3 contains 12 residues. V gave up 4 bases and J gave up 4 bases, with 6 bases separating them. Germline V gene data show CDR1 as LNHNV and CDR2 as YYDKDF (reference sequence). The CDR3 coding sequence is TGTGCCACCAGCATGTTATCAGATACGCAGTATTTT. Amino acids: CATSMLSDTQYF.

The V and J genes are TRBV4-1 and TRBJ1-1; the D gene is possibly TRBD1 (5 bases). The ends were cut back, 3 bases at V and 0 bases at J, with 20 bases in the middle. The CDR3 sequence is 18 residues long. The V gene's germline CDR1 is MGHRA and CDR2 YSYEKL. The CDR3 DNA reads as TGCGCCAGCAGCCAGGTCGGGGGAAGGGCCTTCATGAACACTGAAGCTTTCTTT. Its translation is CASSQVGGRAFMNTEAFF.

The genes are TRBV7-9 and TRBJ2-7; D not certain. Trimming pared 3 bases from V and 0 bases from J, leaving 9 bases between. CDR1 is SEHNR and CDR2 is FQNEAQ in the germline V gene (reference sequence). The CDR3 is made up of 14 amino acids. The CDR3 DNA reads TGTGCCAGCAGCTTGGGTGGGCTCTCCTACGAGCAGTACTTC. Its translation: CASSLGGLSYEQYF.

By share, this clone ranks as medium-sized. The chain has TRBV12-3 or TRBV12-4 and TRBJ2-7, with TRBD2 matching over 8 bases. The CDR3 contains 13 residues. Trimming at V came to 4 bases and at J to 6 bases, leaving 5 bases not matched to a gene. The CDR3 spells CASSSGLAGEQYV. The CDR3 DNA follows: TGTGCCAGCAGTTCCGGACTAGCCGGCGAGCAGTACGTC.

The CDR3 bases are TGCGCCAGCAGTCAATCCACAGGGTCTTCTAACTATGGCTACACCTTC. Amino acid sequence: CASSQSTGSSNYGYTF. The chain uses TRBV23-1 and TRBJ1-2, with D perhaps TRBD1 (6 bases). TRBV23-1 is annotated as an ORF whose role is uncertain. The CDR3 loop spans 16 amino acids. V shed 0 bases and J shed 0 bases, with 11 bases lying between them.

The CDR3 is CASSHQPEGHNEQFF. Here the CDR3 DNA reads TGTGCCAGCAGCCACCAGCCGGAGGGGCACAATGAGCAGTTCTTC. The chain couples TRBV3-1 (or the pseudogene TRBV3-2) to TRBJ2-1; D is possibly TRBD2 (6 bases). V was trimmed by 3 bases and J by 5 bases, leaving 14 bases between them. There are 15 residues in the CDR3. Germline lookup yields CDR1 LGHDT and CDR2 YNNKEL (reference sequence).

The chain recombines TRBV7-2 with TRBJ1-5; TRBD1 matches 12 bases. Germline CDR1 is SGHTA and CDR2 is FQGNSA. J lost 4 bases, V lost 5 bases, and 9 bases had no gene match. The CDR3 has 17 amino acids. The CDR3 bases are TGTGCCAGCAGCCACACCGGGACAGGGGGCCGGAATCAGCCCCAGCATTTT. This encodes CASSHTGTGGRNQPQHF. Complete variable domain (other parts from reference TRBV7-2 and TRBJ1-5): GAGVSQSPSNKVTEKGKDVELRCDPISGHTALYWYRQSLGQGLEFLIYFQGNSAPDKSGLPSDRFSAERTGGSVSTLTIQRTQQEDSAVYLCASSHTGTGGRNQPQHFGDGTRLSIL.

Only one count was recorded for this clone. CDR3 in amino acids: CASSPTGGTAGGYTF. The CDR3 nucleotides are TGTGCCAGCAGCCCTACGGGTGGGACCGCTGGAGGCTACACCTTC. The chain joins TRBV7-3 to TRBJ1-2; D might be TRBD1 (5 bases). CDR1 is SGHTA and CDR2 is FQGTGA in the germline V gene. The CDR3 is 15 residues long. V lost 5 bases, J lost 8 bases, and 21 bases lay in between.

The V and J genes are TRBV6-5 and TRBJ1-2, with 7 bases identical to TRBD1. CDR1 is MNHEY and CDR2 is SVGAGI in the germline V gene. This CDR3 has 15 amino acids. V trimming: 7 bases; J trimming: 0 bases; junction bases outside the gene matches: 8. The CDR3 is CASKIGQAANYGYTF. The DNA of the CDR3 is TGTGCCAGCAAGATCGGACAGGCAGCTAACTATGGCTACACCTTC.

This rearrangement joins TRBV4-1 to TRBJ2-1, with 7 bases identical to TRBD2. V was clipped by 1 base and J by 7 bases; unmatched bases: 10. This CDR3 is built from 16 residues. Germline V gene sequence: CDR1 MGHRA, CDR2 YSYEKL. CDR3 in amino acids: CASSQAMTAGWNEQFF. CDR3 in DNA: TGCGCCAGCAGCCAAGCTATGACAGCGGGGTGGAATGAGCAGTTCTTC.

CDR3 nucleotides: TGTGCCAGCAGTGAATTCAGCACTGAAGCTTTCTTT. Translating gives CASSEFSTEAFF. The rearrangement uses TRBV6-1 and TRBJ1-1, with no clear D. The germline V gene has CDR1 MNHNS and CDR2 SASEGT. The CDR3 totals 12 residues. Trimming took off 2 bases at V and 4 bases at J, with 5 bases between the two ends.

The chain recombines TRBV9 with TRBJ2-2, with TRBD2 as a possible D gene (6 bases). The CDR3 totals 14 residues. CDR1 and CDR2 from the germline V gene are SGDLS and YYNGEE. The V end lost 7 bases, the J end lost 6 bases, and 16 bases lay between the germline ends. As DNA, the CDR3 is TGTGCCAGCCGCGGGGCTAGTCCGGCCGGGGAGCTGTTTTTT. Translated, it gives CASRGASPAGELFF.

The CDR3 DNA reads as TGTGCCAGCTCAGACGGACCGGCTGGGGGTGAGCAGTTCTTC. This codes for CASSDGPAGGEQFF. The chain has TRBV18 and TRBJ2-1; D possibly uses TRBD1 or TRBD2 (5 bases each). Between the trimmed V and J ends, which lost 5 bases and 9 bases, there was a span of 17 bases. Looked up from germline, CDR1 is KGHSH and CDR2 is LQKENI. CDR3 size: 14 residues.

The chain carries TRBV3-1 (or the pseudogene TRBV3-2) and TRBJ1-5; 8 positions agree with TRBD1. Per the germline V gene, CDR1 is LGHDT and CDR2 is YNNKEL (reference sequence). The CDR3 is made up of 14 amino acids. The J segment lost 5 bases and the V segment lost 6 bases, leaving 6 bases of the junction unmatched. CDR3: CASSLQGGDQPQHF. In DNA, the CDR3 is TGTGCCAGCAGTCTACAGGGGGGAGATCAGCCCCAGCATTTT.

The V gene is TRBV18, the J gene TRBJ2-7; D ambiguous. CDR1 and CDR2 from the germline V gene are KGHSH and LQKENI. Trimming cost V 3 bases and J 2 bases, with 11 bases left between them. There are 14 residues in the CDR3. CDR3 amino acids: CASSPSNTAYEQYF. The CDR3 bases are TGTGCCAGCTCACCGTCCAACACAGCCTACGAGCAGTACTTC.

V gene TRBV2 combines with J gene TRBJ2-7; possible D gene TRBD2, 5 bases. The CDR3 runs to 12 residues. Germline CDR1 SNHLY, CDR2 FYNNEI. V shed 5 bases and J shed 4 bases, with 9 bases lying between them. The CDR3 coding sequence is TGTGCCAGCAGTCTACTAGGGTACGAGCAGTACGTC. It codes for CASSLLGYEQYV.

The rearrangement uses TRBV19 and TRBJ2-7; unclear D gene. Trimming left V 3 bases short and J 9 bases short, with 9 bases between. The CDR3 length is 11 residues. Germline CDR1 and CDR2: LNHDA and SQIVND (reference sequence). As DNA, the CDR3 is TGTGCCAGTAGTATGGCCTGGGGGCAGTACTTC. It yields the protein CASSMAWGQYF. The entire variable domain, with the rest obtained from reference TRBV19 and TRBJ2-7, is as follows: DGGITQSPKYLFRKEGQNVTLSCEQNLNHDAMYWYRQDPGQGLRLIYYSQIVNDFQKGDIAEGYSVSREKKESFPLTVTSAQKNPTAFYLCASSMAWGQYFGPGTRLTVT.

The V and J genes are TRBV12-5 and TRBJ2-4; perhaps TRBD1 as D (5 bases). There are 17 residues in the CDR3. V gave up 4 bases and J gave up 0 bases, with 16 bases separating them. From germline, CDR1 is LGHNT and CDR2 FRNRAP. The CDR3 protein is CASGSSLEGVAKNIQYF. The CDR3 DNA sequence: TGTGCTAGTGGTTCCTCCCTTGAAGGGGTAGCCAAAAACATTCAGTACTTC.

V is TRBV2 and J is TRBJ2-5; D is possibly TRBD1 (5 bases). V shed 7 bases and J shed 4 bases, with 13 bases lying between them. The CDR3 is 13 residues long. Germline V gene sequence: CDR1 SNHLY, CDR2 FYNNEI. CDR3: CASKGRVGETQYF. DNA of the CDR3: TGTGCCAGCAAGGGCAGGGTGGGAGAGACCCAGTACTTC.

The V gene is TRBV11-1, the J gene TRBJ2-1; maybe TRBD2 (5 bases). Germline values: CDR1 SGHAT, CDR2 FQDESV (reference sequence). Trimming shortened V by 5 bases and J by 5 bases, and 10 bases separated the two germline ends. This CDR3 spans 13 amino acids. DNA for the CDR3: TGTGCCAGCAGCCCCGGGGTAGACAATGAGCAGTTCTTC. Residues: CASSPGVDNEQFF.

The chain has TRBV3-1 (or the pseudogene TRBV3-2) and TRBJ2-5; D call uncertain. Germline V CDR1 and CDR2: LGHDT, YNNKEL (reference sequence). This CDR3 spans 14 amino acids. The V end lost 4 bases, the J end lost 6 bases, and 15 bases lay between the germline ends. As DNA, the CDR3 is TGTGCCAGCAGCCCCCCCTCCGCCATGCAGACCCAGTACTTC. It translates to CASSPPSAMQTQYF.

This chain joins TRBV7-9 and TRBJ2-3; TRBD2 matches 7 bases. Germline V gene lookup returns CDR1 SEHNR and CDR2 FQNEAQ (reference sequence). V was clipped by 0 bases and J by 6 bases; unmatched bases: 6. The CDR3 loop spans 15 amino acids. The CDR3 protein is CASSLARGRVDTQYF. CDR3 bases: TGTGCCAGCAGCTTAGCGCGGGGGAGAGTCGATACGCAGTATTTT.

The count of this clone is one. V and J are TRBV11-3 and TRBJ2-1; D gene ambiguous. Germline values: CDR1 SGHNT, CDR2 YENEEA. V was trimmed by 0 bases and J by 8 bases, leaving 8 bases between them. CDR3 length: 13 amino acids. The chain's CDR3 is CASSLELGDEQFF. As DNA, the CDR3 is TGTGCCAGCAGCTTAGAGCTCGGAGATGAGCAGTTCTTC. Supplemented by reference TRBV11-3 and TRBJ2-1, the full variable domain reads EAGVVQSPRYKIIEKKQPVAFWCNPISGHNTLYWYLQNLGQGPELLIRYENEEAVDDSQLPKDRFSAERLKGVDSTLKIQPAELGDSAVYLCASSLELGDEQFFGPGTRLTVL.